The rows below give T cell receptor beta chains drawn from one sample of a study of shared clonotypes between healthy human individuals. The protocol was immunoSEQ multiplex PCR, while the TCRdb copy is restricted to in-frame clones and leaves out a portion. Of roughly 1,500,000 clones detected, 98% appear once; the ten largest clones hold about 0.42%. Sequencing was performed on naive CD4+ T cells sorted from blood. The receptors were gathered from a man aged 30 to 39 in good health. The CDR3 runs from the conserved cysteine through the conserved F or W. The order of the fields is V gene, D gene, J gene, CDR3 protein. D genes are given only for firm matches.

V: TRBV5-8; D: .; J: TRBJ1-3; CDR3: CASSFLTMGNTIYF
V: TRBV2; D: .; J: TRBJ1-2; CDR3: CASKNRAGYTF
V: TRBV2; D: TRBD2; J: TRBJ2-5; CDR3: CASSVGSSGREETQYF
V: TRBV18; D: .; J: TRBJ1-5; CDR3: CASSLQSNQPQHF
V: TRBV7-6; D: TRBD2; J: TRBJ2-1; CDR3: CASSSRTSGREQFF
V: TRBV5-1; D: .; J: TRBJ2-7; CDR3: CASSLRGQDYEQYF
V: TRBV27; D: TRBD2; J: TRBJ2-3; CDR3: CASSPVRPSGGVTDTQYF
V: TRBV5-6; D: .; J: TRBJ2-2; CDR3: CASSFLVGSGTGELFF
V: TRBV25-1; D: .; J: TRBJ2-2; CDR3: CASKSWEAGELFF
V: TRBV6-1; D: .; J: TRBJ1-2; CDR3: CASSEPGQYGYTF